Listed here is a single T cell receptor (beta chain). Antigen specificity is unknown. Germline values: CDR1 SGHTA, CDR2 FQGNSA. The CDR3 has 14 residues. V was clipped by 2 bases and J by 1 base, with 8 bases between them. This entry is derived from a study of T-cell memory formation after mild COVID-19. Study background: Clusters of TCRs were largely donor specific. Study conclusions and caveats: Clones contracting across day 15 to 85 had a balanced CD4/CD8 profile; later expanding clones leaned CD4+. Some clones that responded were present in memory (sampled pre-infection), which suggests cross-reactive memory joined.

Using its own MiXCR run on the 5' RACE reads, TCRdb lists one record per CDR3 protein. This sample carries 400,000 to 500,000 distinct CDR3 sequences, roughly 17% of them seen once, and the ten largest clones take under 25%. This receptor was taken from a young man who had mild COVID-19 (a few samples of this study predate the infection). Cell type and time point are not known. The V call is TRBV7-2, the J call TRBJ1-1; D uncertain. Sequencing input: PBMCs or a T cell subset sorted from them (not recorded which). The CDR3 is CASSLTAENTEAFF. The CDR3, as DNA: TGTGCCAGCAGCTTAACCGCAGAGAACACTGAAGCTTTCTTT. Together with reference TRBV7-2 and TRBJ1-1, the CDR3 gives the full variable domain: GAGVSQSPSNKVTEKGKDVELRCDPISGHTALYWYRQSLGQGLEFLIYFQGNSAPDKSGLPSDRFSAERTGGSVSTLTIQRTQQEDSAVYLCASSLTAENTEAFFGQGTRLTVV.